Listed here are 4 T cell receptor beta chains from one sample, sequenced in a study of blood T cell repertoires in COVID-19. Repertoires were generated with immunoSEQ multiplex PCR, while TCRdb's copy carries only in-frame clones and drops some. The sample lists tens of thousands of clones, roughly 85% occurring once. The sample comprised peripheral blood. All receptors come from a man aged 55 to 70 with acute or convalescent COVID-19.

This chain joins TRBV7-2 and TRBJ2-7, with D tentatively TRBD1 (6 bases). The CDR3 contains 12 residues. Looked up from germline, CDR1 is SGHTA and CDR2 is FQGNSA. The ends were cut back, 1 base at V and 7 bases at J, with 8 bases in the middle. CDR3 in DNA: TGTGCCAGCAGCTTAGGGGGGCGGGAGCAGTACTTC. Encoded protein: CASSLGGREQYF.

The rearrangement links TRBV28 to TRBJ2-1; D is perhaps TRBD2 (6 bases). The length of the CDR3 is 14 residues. Germline-derived CDR1 and CDR2 are MDHEN and SYDVKM. V was trimmed by 5 bases and J by 4 bases, leaving 12 bases between them. CDR3 loop: CASSLPGLYNEQFF. For the CDR3, the DNA is TGTGCCAGCAGTCTGCCGGGACTGTACAATGAGCAGTTCTTC.

This clone was counted between two and nine times. The chain's CDR3 is CASSSSSGRAGELFF. In nucleotides, the CDR3 is TGTGCCAGCAGCTCGTCTAGCGGGAGGGCCGGGGAGCTGTTTTTT. This chain links TRBV7-2 with TRBJ2-2; 12 bases match TRBD2. Per the germline V gene, CDR1 is SGHTA and CDR2 is FQGNSA. The CDR3 contains 15 residues. J gave up 6 bases and V 4 bases, and 3 bases lay outside the gene matches.

The chain has TRBV3-1 (or the pseudogene TRBV3-2) and TRBJ2-7; D is perhaps TRBD2 (6 bases). The germline CDR1 and CDR2 sequences are LGHDT and YNNKEL (reference sequence). The V and J ends lost 4 bases and 0 bases respectively, with 19 bases between them. CDR3 length: 17 amino acids. CDR3 sequence reads: CASSLEGYGTASYEQYF. The CDR3 DNA reads TGTGCCAGCAGCCTAGAGGGGTATGGGACTGCCTCCTACGAGCAGTACTTC.